This is a list of T cell receptor beta chains from one sample in a study of OX40 agonist ivuxolimab in advanced cancers. Sequenced by immunoSEQ multiplex PCR; TCRdb stores in-frame clones only, minus some. The sample consists of about 72,000 clones, about four fifths of them appearing once. This material consisted of CD4+ or CD8+ T cells sorted from blood, taken in a trial of the OX40 agonist ivuxolimab. These receptors were collected from an adult with an advanced solid tumor such as melanoma, head and neck, liver or kidney cancer. Each CDR3 is given with its conserved first and last residue. The D gene is left open where the match is weak. Not every row has a clone size; where given, it reads once, few, many or a size class.

.	.	TRBV10-3	TRBJ2-2	TGTGCCATCAGTGGACAGCGTAGGGACACCGGGGAGCTGTTTTTT	CAISGQRRDTGELFF
.	TRBD1	TRBV29-1	TRBJ1-1	TGCAGCGTTGGGACAGGGGGGGTGGTGACTGAAGCTTTCTTT	CSVGTGGVVTEAFF
once	.	TRBV9	TRBJ2-7	TGTGCCAGCAGCATAACCGGGACAACCTACGAGCAGTACTTC	CASSITGTTYEQYF
.	.	TRBV4-3	TRBJ2-7	TGCGCCAGCAGCCAAGTCGGGATCTCCTACGAGCAGTACTTC	CASSQVGISYEQYF
.	TRBD2	TRBV7-2	TRBJ2-3	TGTGCCAGCAGCTTCATTAGCGGGACGGGGGATACGCAGTATTTT	CASSFISGTGDTQYF
.	.	TRBV5-1	TRBJ2-5	TGCGCCAGCAGCACCCAACCGCAAGAGACCCAGTACTTC	CASSTQPQETQYF
.	TRBD1	TRBV18	TRBJ1-6	TGTGCCAGCTCACCAGGGTTCCAGGGGGCCAATTCACCCCTCCACTTT	CASSPGFQGANSPLHF
.	.	TRBV19	TRBJ1-1	TGTGCCAGTAGTATCGGGACAAGCACTGAAGCTTTCTTT	CASSIGTSTEAFF
.	TRBD2	TRBV11-3	TRBJ2-7	TGTGCCAGCAGCTTAGTAAGCGGGAGTTACGAGCAGTACTTC	CASSLVSGSYEQYF
once	TRBD2	TRBV15	TRBJ2-3	TGTGCCACCAGCAGAGAGCCAGCGGGAGGGCCGGGCACAGATACGCAGTATTTT	CATSREPAGGPGTDTQYF
.	TRBD1	TRBV28	TRBJ1-1	TGTGCCAGCAGACCGGACAGGATGAACACTGAAGCTTTCTTT	CASRPDRMNTEAFF
.	.	TRBV2	TRBJ1-1	TGTGCCAGCACCCTCCGGGGGTTAGGGACTGAAGCTTTCTTT	CASTLRGLGTEAFF
.	TRBD2	TRBV12-5	TRBJ2-5	TGTGCTAGTGGCCGAGGACAGGGCGTCGCTAGCGGGAGATTGACGCAAGAGACCCAGTACTTC	CASGRGQGVASGRLTQETQYF
once	.	TRBV19	TRBJ2-3	TGTGCCAGTGGTCAGACTACGCAGTATTTT	CASGQTTQYF
.	.	TRBV7-2	TRBJ2-1	TGTGCCAGCAGCTCCGTGAGTGAGCAGTTCTTC	CASSSVSEQFF
few	TRBD1	TRBV27	TRBJ1-2	TGTGCCAGCAGCTTAACGACAGGGACAGGCGGTGGCTACACCTTC	CASSLTTGTGGGYTF
.	TRBD2	TRBV5-1	TRBJ2-1	TGCGCCAGCAGCTTGTGGCTAGCGGGAGAAAATGAGCAGTTCTTC	CASSLWLAGENEQFF
few	.	TRBV7-2	TRBJ1-5	TGTGCCAGCAGCTTAGATCCAGGTGGTAATCAGCCCCAGCATTTT	CASSLDPGGNQPQHF
.	.	TRBV6-6	TRBJ1-1	TGTGCCAGCAGTTACCCGGGGGGTGTCACTGAAGCTTTCTTT	CASSYPGGVTEAFF
.	TRBD2	TRBV29-1	TRBJ2-5	TGCAGCGTTGAAGAAGACCCCGACAATTTAGCGGGAGGGGTAGAGACCCAGTACTTC	CSVEEDPDNLAGGVETQYF
.	.	TRBV7-2	TRBJ2-1	TGTGCCAGCAGCTTAAAGCTGAGTGTCGGTGAGCAGTTCTTC	CASSLKLSVGEQFF
.	.	TRBV29-1	TRBJ1-2	TGCAGCGCGGACGGGGAGGGAGCTAACTATGGCTACACCTTC	CSADGEGANYGYTF
.	.	TRBV7-2	TRBJ2-3	TGTGCCAGCAGCCTGCTCCTTCCGCCTCTAGATACGCAGTATTTT	CASSLLLPPLDTQYF
.	.	TRBV7-3	TRBJ1-2	TGTGCCAGCAGCTTAGGTAGCAGACCTAACTATGGCTACACCTTC	CASSLGSRPNYGYTF
.	.	TRBV6-1	TRBJ1-5	TGTGCCAGCAGGGGGGACATCAATCAGCCCCAGCATTTT	CASRGDINQPQHF
.	.	TRBV6-5	TRBJ2-7	TGTGCCAGCAGTTACATTGGGGCCTCCTACGAGCAGTACTTC	CASSYIGASYEQYF
.	TRBD2	TRBV7-8	TRBJ2-5	TGTGCCAGCAGCTTACCCAGGACTAGGGGCCAAGAGACCCAGTACTTC	CASSLPRTRGQETQYF
.	.	TRBV2	TRBJ2-2	TGTGCCAGCAACCTAGCGCGGAACACCGGGGAGCTGTTTTTT	CASNLARNTGELFF
.	.	TRBV7-8	TRBJ1-2	TGTGCCAGCAGCTTCGCGACAGTGGACACCTTC	CASSFATVDTF
.	TRBD2	TRBV7-2	TRBJ2-1	TGTGCCAGCAGCTCCGGGACTAGTAACGGCAATGAGCAGTTCTTC	CASSSGTSNGNEQFF
.	.	TRBV29-1	TRBJ1-1	TGCAGCGCTGGGGGGGCTGAAGCTTTCTTT	CSAGGAEAFF
.	.	TRBV19	TRBJ2-1	TGTGCCAGTATGGGGATCTTCACCAATGAGCAGTTCTTC	CASMGIFTNEQFF
.	.	TRBV25-1	TRBJ2-7	TGTGCCAGCAGACGGGATGCCTACGAGCAGTACTTC	CASRRDAYEQYF
.	.	TRBV18	TRBJ1-1	TGTGCCAGCTCTCTCGGCGGGGGGGGCACTGAAGCTTTCTTT	CASSLGGGGTEAFF
once	.	TRBV5-4	TRBJ2-5	TGTGCCAGCAGCATGGGGGACCAAGAGACCCAGTACTTC	CASSMGDQETQYF
.	TRBD1	TRBV7-3	TRBJ1-2	TGTGCCAGCAGCTTAAACAGGGGTGACTATGGCTACACCTTC	CASSLNRGDYGYTF
.	.	TRBV12-5	TRBJ1-2	TGTGCTAGTGGCCTTAAACCGGGAGGGCAGTTCCTCTATGGCTACACCTTC	CASGLKPGGQFLYGYTF
.	.	TRBV14	TRBJ2-7	TGTGCCAGCTCAGGGCTACTGACCTACGAGCAGTACTTC	CASSGLLTYEQYF
few	.	TRBV11-3	TRBJ2-7	TGTGCCAGCAGCTTACGTGGGGGTTCAACCTACGAGCAGTACTTC	CASSLRGGSTYEQYF
once	.	TRBV7-2	TRBJ1-1	TGTGCCAGCAGCTTAGCGATAAGAAACACTGAAGCTTTCTTT	CASSLAIRNTEAFF
.	.	TRBV5-1	TRBJ2-2	TGCGCCAGCAGCCCAGTCATCGCGAACACCGGGGAGCTGTTTTTT	CASSPVIANTGELFF
.	.	TRBV6-6	TRBJ1-1	TGTGCCAGCAGTCGAGCGGCGGAGCTTGAAGCTTTCTTT	CASSRAAELEAFF
.	TRBD1	TRBV2	TRBJ1-2	TGTGCCAGCAGTGATCGACAGGGGCTCCTGCGTGGCTACACCTTC	CASSDRQGLLRGYTF
.	.	TRBV19	TRBJ1-1	TGTGCCAGTAGTATGTCGGGCTTGAACACTGAAGCTTTCTTT	CASSMSGLNTEAFF
.	.	TRBV28	TRBJ2-2	TGTGCCAGCAGTTTACAGCAGACCGGGGAGCTGTTTTTT	CASSLQQTGELFF
.	TRBD1	TRBV5-5	TRBJ2-2	TGTGCCAGCAGTCGTATTCCGGGACAGGGACCCGGGGAGCTGTTTTTT	CASSRIPGQGPGELFF
.	TRBD1	TRBV15	TRBJ1-1	TGTGCCACCAGCAGAGAGGTAATGGGACAGGGTGCTTTCTTT	CATSREVMGQGAFF
once	TRBD1	TRBV19	TRBJ2-7	TGTGCCAGTAGTGTCCGGGACAGGGTATCCTACGAGCAGTACTTC	CASSVRDRVSYEQYF
.	TRBD1	TRBV6-1	TRBJ2-1	TGTGCCAGCAGTGGAGGGACAGGGGCCTACAATGAGCAGTTCTTC	CASSGGTGAYNEQFF
.	TRBD2	TRBV29-1	TRBJ2-7	TGCAGCGTCCGAGTTAGCGGGAGCTACGAGCAGTACTTC	CSVRVSGSYEQYF